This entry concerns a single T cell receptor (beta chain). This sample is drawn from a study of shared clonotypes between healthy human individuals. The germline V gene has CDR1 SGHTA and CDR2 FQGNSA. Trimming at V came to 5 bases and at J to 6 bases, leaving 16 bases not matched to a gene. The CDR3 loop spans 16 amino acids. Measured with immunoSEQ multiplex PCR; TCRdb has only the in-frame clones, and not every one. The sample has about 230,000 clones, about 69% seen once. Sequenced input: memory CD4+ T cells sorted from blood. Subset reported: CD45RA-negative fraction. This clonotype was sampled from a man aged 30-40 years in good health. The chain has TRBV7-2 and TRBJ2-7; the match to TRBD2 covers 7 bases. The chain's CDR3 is CASSPMGGVGTSEQYF. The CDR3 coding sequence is TGTGCCAGCAGCCCTATGGGGGGGGTGGGGACCTCCGAGCAGTACTTC.